The 31 T cell receptor beta chains presented below share a single source sample, sequenced in a study of T cells in Graves' hyperthyroidism and ophthalmopathy. Authors of the study amplified TCR beta CDR3 regions from RNA transcripts. The HTBI primer set was used in a first-round RT-PCR of the TCR CDR3. TCRdb re-analysed the multiplex PCR reads in MiXCR, keeping a single row per CDR3 protein. The table has approximately 510,000 distinct CDR3 sequences, less than 25% seen once. Specimen: blood. These receptor sequences come from a man aged 18-30 years with Graves' hyperthyroidism.

This clonotype was detected many times. This chain connects TRBV6-4 to TRBJ1-1; no clear D gene. This CDR3 is 18 amino acids long. CDR1 MRHNA and CDR2 SNTAGT come from the germline V gene. V gave up 6 bases and J gave up 2 bases, with 25 bases separating them. DNA for the CDR3: TGTGCCAGCAGAGTTGGAGTCCCCGGGGTTACTTTCAACACTGAAGCTTTCTTT. Protein product: CASRVGVPGVTFNTEAFF.

Points on this clonotype: At one end the junction does not follow the germline gene, possibly because of a read error. The J gene is TRBJ1-6, the V gene TRBV20-1; no clear D gene. CDR1 is DFQATT and CDR2 is SNEGSKA in the germline V gene (reference sequence). The CDR3 runs 15 residues. CDR3 sequence: CSARVLSGYKSPLHF. CDR3 DNA sequence: TGCAGTGCTAGAGTTTTGTCGGGGTATAAGTCACCCCTCCACTTT.

This clonotype was seen repeatedly, ten times or more. The rearrangement uses TRBV5-4 and TRBJ1-2; D is undetermined. This CDR3 is 12 amino acids long. V was shortened by 5 bases and J by 7 bases, with 12 bases between the two germline ends. In germline, CDR1 is SGHNT, CDR2 YYREEE (reference sequence). CDR3 bases: TGTGCCAGCAGTCGTGCTTTCACTGGCTACACCTTC. This sequence encodes CASSRAFTGYTF.

The chain is built from TRBV27 and TRBJ1-1; no reliable D call. Germline CDR1 is MNHEY and CDR2 is SMNVEV (reference sequence). The CDR3 length is 13 residues. The V end was cut by 5 bases, the J end by 2 bases, with 9 bases between. The CDR3 sequence: CASSISRNTEAFF. In nucleotides, the CDR3 is TGTGCCAGCAGTATAAGTCGTAACACTGAAGCTTTCTTT.

V usage is TRBV20-1 and J usage is TRBJ2-1; TRBD1 agrees at 9 bases. The CDR3 is 14 amino acids. Germline lookup yields CDR1 DFQATT and CDR2 SNEGSKA (reference sequence). The ends lost 4 bases at V and 2 bases at J; junction bases unmatched: 3. The chain's CDR3 is CSAKTGGAYNEQFF. CDR3 coding DNA: TGCAGTGCTAAAACAGGGGGCGCCTACAATGAGCAGTTCTTC.

This clonotype was seen many times. The chain employs TRBV27 and TRBJ2-7; D is perhaps TRBD1 (6 bases). This CDR3 spans 14 amino acids. CDR1 and CDR2 (germline): MNHEY, SMNVEV (reference sequence). V dropped 5 bases and J dropped 2 bases, with 13 bases sitting between them. CDR3 bases: TGTGCCAGCAGTCCATCGACAGGTACCTACGAGCAGTACTTC. As protein: CASSPSTGTYEQYF.

This clonotype was seen many times. J is TRBJ1-3 and V is TRBV2, with no clear D. V lost 1 base, J lost 2 bases, and 9 bases lay in between. This CDR3 contains 15 residues. Germline-derived CDR1 and CDR2 are SNHLY and FYNNEI. The CDR3 sequence is CASSEVWVPGNTIYF. Here the CDR3 DNA reads TGTGCCAGCAGTGAAGTGTGGGTTCCTGGAAACACCATATATTTT.

The rearrangement uses TRBV10-3 and TRBJ2-5; D gene ambiguous. V lost 4 bases, J lost 3 bases, and 3 bases lay in between. The germline gives CDR1 ENHRY, CDR2 SYGVKD. The CDR3 spans 11 residues. The CDR3, as DNA: TGTGCCATCAGTGTAAAAGAGACCCAGTACTTC. Translating gives CAISVKETQYF.

The V call is TRBV12-3 or TRBV12-4, the J call TRBJ2-7; 10 nucleotides align to TRBD1. Trimming cost V 6 bases and J 5 bases; bases outside gene matches: 7. This CDR3 spans 14 amino acids. The CDR3 sequence is CASRVDRGVDEQYF. Here the CDR3 DNA reads TGTGCCAGCAGAGTGGACAGGGGGGTGGACGAGCAGTACTTC.

In the case of this clonotype: At one end, the junction sequence differs from germline, possibly due to a read error. This sequence joins TRBV5-1 and TRBJ2-3, with a tentative D call TRBD1 (5 bases). Germline CDR1 SGHRS, CDR2 YFSETQ. The CDR3 consists of 14 residues. The chain's CDR3 is CASSFRESRDMQYF. The CDR3 DNA reads TGCGCCAGCAGCTTCAGGGAATCCAGAGATATGCAGTATTTT.

The table lists this clonotype with many counts. The V and J genes are TRBV14 and TRBJ1-1; a possible D gene is TRBD1 (6 bases). Germline V lookup: CDR1 SGHDN, CDR2 FVKESK. Trimming took off 3 bases at V and 2 bases at J, with 10 bases between the two ends. The CDR3 loop spans 14 amino acids. CDR3 sequence: CASSHRGFNTEAFF. The CDR3 coding sequence is TGTGCCAGCAGCCACAGGGGATTCAACACTGAAGCTTTCTTT.

The V call is TRBV7-9, the J call TRBJ2-7; D is undetermined. Per the germline V gene, CDR1 is SEHNR and CDR2 is FQNEAQ (reference sequence). The CDR3 spans 14 residues. Trimming stripped 4 bases from V and 2 bases from J, with 12 bases between. CDR3 sequence reads: CASSSTRAAYEQYF. CDR3 DNA sequence: TGTGCCAGCAGCTCTACCCGCGCCGCCTACGAGCAGTACTTC.

This clonotype came up many times. The rearrangement joins TRBV2 to TRBJ2-2; tentatively, D is TRBD2 (6 bases). The length of the CDR3 is 13 residues. Between the trimmed V and J ends, which lost 8 bases and 10 bases, there was a span of 17 bases. Germline-derived CDR1 and CDR2 are SNHLY and FYNNEI. Written as DNA, the CDR3 is TGTGCCAGCTCTCGATCCCGGCGGGAGGAGCTGTTTTTT. Translation gives CASSRSRREELFF.

The chain has TRBV10-3 and TRBJ2-6; D is possibly TRBD1 (5 bases). Looked up from germline, CDR1 is ENHRY and CDR2 is SYGVKD. V was clipped by 6 bases and J by 0 bases, with 12 bases between them. The CDR3 has 16 residues. CDR3 DNA sequence: TGTGCCATCAGACCAGACAGACTCTCTGGGGCCAACGTCCTGACTTTC. Its protein is CAIRPDRLSGANVLTF.

This clonotype was seen repeatedly, ten times or more. V and J are TRBV6-5 and TRBJ2-6; tentatively, D is TRBD1 (5 bases). V lost 5 bases and J lost 15, with 17 bases in between. The CDR3 has 13 amino acids. Germline values: CDR1 MNHEY, CDR2 SVGAGI. The CDR3 region is CASSTQAAQGLTF. The CDR3 DNA reads TGTGCCAGCAGTACCCAGGCGGCCCAGGGCCTGACTTTC.

This clonotype was observed a few times. The gene calls are TRBV6-1 and TRBJ2-7, with 8 bases that match TRBD1. V was clipped by 6 bases and J by 0 bases; unmatched bases: 13. The CDR3 length is 17 residues. Germline V gene data show CDR1 as MNHNS and CDR2 as SASEGT. CDR3: CASRAPTGQGLSYEQYF. The CDR3 DNA is TGTGCCAGCAGAGCACCAACCGGACAGGGCCTCTCCTACGAGCAGTACTTC.

This clonotype was recorded many times. CDR3 sequence (DNA): TGTGCCAGCAGTTCCTGGGGTAGTCAAGAGACCCAGTACTTC. Translation gives CASSSWGSQETQYF. The chain links TRBV25-1 to TRBJ2-5; D uncertain. V dropped 5 bases and J dropped 2 bases, with 12 bases sitting between them. The CDR3 runs to 14 residues. The germline V gene has CDR1 MGHDK and CDR2 SYGVNS.

The rearrangement uses TRBV6-5 and TRBJ1-1, with D uncertain. The CDR3 contains 16 residues. Germline V lookup: CDR1 MNHEY, CDR2 SVGAGI. V shed 0 bases and J shed 3 bases, with 14 bases lying between them. Here the CDR3 DNA reads TGTGCCAGCAGTTACTCGGTGGCAGGCGTTCACACTGAAGCTTTCTTT. The encoded protein is CASSYSVAGVHTEAFF.

This clonotype turned up a few times. The CDR3 here is CASSLYRGGGPGELFF. For the CDR3, the DNA is TGTGCCAGCAGCTTATATCGCGGAGGGGGACCCGGGGAGCTGTTTTTT. The rearrangement links TRBV11-2 to TRBJ2-2; D possibly matches TRBD1 or TRBD2 (6 bases each). In germline, CDR1 is SGHAT, CDR2 FQNNGV. The CDR3 totals 16 residues. Trimming took 2 bases from V and 6 from J, leaving 16 bases between them. Full variable domain (remainder filled in from reference TRBV11-2 and TRBJ2-2): EAGVAQSPRYKIIEKRQSVAFWCNPISGHATLYWYQQILGQGPKLLIQFQNNGVVDDSQLPKDRFSAERLKGVDSTLKIQPAKLEDSAVYLCASSLYRGGGPGELFFGEGSRLTVL.

At least ten counts were recorded for this clonotype. V is TRBV28 and J is TRBJ1-2; D might be TRBD1 (5 bases). Germline lookup yields CDR1 MDHEN and CDR2 SYDVKM. This CDR3 region has 14 residues. The V end was cut by 2 bases, the J end by 4 bases, with 11 bases between. The CDR3 protein is CASSLVDRLYGYTF. The CDR3 DNA is TGTGCCAGCAGTTTAGTTGACAGACTCTATGGCTACACCTTC.

Many counts were recorded for this clonotype. This chain joins TRBV2 and TRBJ1-5; no clear D gene. Germline V gene data show CDR1 as SNHLY and CDR2 as FYNNEI. The CDR3 sequence is 12 residues long. V was trimmed by 9 bases and J by 6 bases, leaving 12 bases between them. CDR3 residues: CARGRPGQPQHF. DNA of the CDR3: TGTGCCAGGGGTAGGCCCGGTCAGCCCCAGCATTTT.

This clonotype was picked up many times. This chain uses TRBV14 with TRBJ2-2, with D perhaps TRBD2 (5 bases). V was pared by 8 bases and J by 7 bases, with 8 bases between. CDR3 length equals 11 residues. Germline V lookup: CDR1 SGHDN, CDR2 FVKESK. The CDR3 here is CASARDGELFF. In nucleotides, the CDR3 is TGTGCCAGCGCGAGGGACGGGGAGCTGTTTTTT. The full variable domain, with the rest looked up from reference TRBV14 and TRBJ2-2, is EAGVTQFPSHSVIEKGQTVTLRCDPISGHDNLYWYRRVMGKEIKFLLHFVKESKQDESGMPNNRFLAERTGGTYSTLKVQPAELEDSGVYFCASARDGELFFGEGSRLTVL.

This clonotype was counted many times. The chain carries TRBV7-9 and TRBJ2-2; no clear D gene. V was clipped by 5 bases and J by 1 base, with 5 bases between them. The CDR3 has 13 amino acids. Germline V lookup: CDR1 SEHNR, CDR2 FQNEAQ (reference sequence). CDR3 sequence (DNA): TGTGCCAGCAGCACTAAGAACACCGGGGAGCTGTTTTTT. This translates into CASSTKNTGELFF.

This clonotype was observed at least ten times. This sequence joins TRBV28 and TRBJ1-5; tentative D call: TRBD1 (5 bases). This CDR3 spans 16 amino acids. The V gene lost 8 bases and the J gene lost 9 bases, with 26 bases spanning the gap. CDR1 is MDHEN and CDR2 is SYDVKM in the germline V gene. This CDR3 reads CASARRGIFGRRPQHF. CDR3 coding DNA: TGTGCCAGCGCTAGGAGGGGCATCTTTGGGCGGCGGCCCCAGCATTTT. The entire variable domain, with the rest obtained from reference TRBV28 and TRBJ1-5, is as follows: DVKVTQSSRYLVKRTGEKVFLECVQDMDHENMFWYRQDPGLGLRLIYFSYDVKMKEKGDIPEGYSVSREKKERFSLILESASTNQTSMYLCASARRGIFGRRPQHFGDGTRLSIL.

The sample holds many counts of this clonotype. The rearrangement uses TRBV27 and TRBJ2-7, with 7 bases that match TRBD1. V gave up 8 bases and J gave up 3 bases; unmatched junction bases: 7. The CDR3 spans 13 residues. Germline lookup yields CDR1 MNHEY and CDR2 SMNVEV (reference sequence). In nucleotides, the CDR3 is TGTGCCAGCGCCCGGGACAGTTACTACGAGCAGTACTTC. This codes for CASARDSYYEQYF.

In this sample, this clonotype turned up many times. This chain links TRBV6-4 with TRBJ2-5; D remains unclear. The CDR3 is made up of 14 amino acids. Germline CDR1 MRHNA, CDR2 SNTAGT. V dropped 3 bases and J dropped 0 bases, with 8 bases sitting between them. In DNA form, the CDR3 reads TGTGCCAGCAGTGATGGTGCAGACCAAGAGACCCAGTACTTC. It is translated as CASSDGADQETQYF.

This clonotype appeared many times. The chain is built from TRBV20-1 and TRBJ2-7; D is unclear. CDR1 is DFQATT, CDR2 SNEGSKA, per germline (reference sequence). Trimming cost V 0 bases and J 1 base, with 7 bases left between them. This CDR3 contains 13 residues. CDR3 sequence: CSARDKPSYEQYF. CDR3 sequence (DNA): TGCAGTGCTAGAGATAAGCCTTCCTACGAGCAGTACTTC.

At least ten counts were recorded for this clonotype. V usage is TRBV13 and J usage is TRBJ1-1; D remains unclear. V was cut by 7 bases and J by 4 bases, with 13 bases left in between. The CDR3 covers 13 residues. Germline V gene data show CDR1 as PRHDT and CDR2 as FYEKMQ (reference sequence). CDR3 residues: CASIGWGSTEAFF. CDR3 coding DNA: TGTGCCAGCATCGGGTGGGGATCCACTGAAGCTTTCTTT.

This clonotype has at least ten counts. The chain couples TRBV10-3 to TRBJ2-7; TRBD1 is a possible D gene (5 bases). Germline V gene lookup returns CDR1 ENHRY and CDR2 SYGVKD. The V gene lost 4 bases and the J gene lost 3 bases, with 16 bases spanning the gap. The CDR3 is made up of 15 amino acids. The CDR3 coding sequence is TGTGCCATCAGTGGAGGTGGGCTGGGGCTCTACGAGCAGTACTTC. As protein: CAISGGGLGLYEQYF.

This clonotype occurred many times. The chain couples TRBV30 to TRBJ1-2; D is perhaps TRBD1 (6 bases). Germline values: CDR1 GTSNPN, CDR2 SVGIG (reference sequence). The CDR3 spans 16 residues. V was cut by 3 bases and J by 3 bases, with 20 bases left in between. CDR3 sequence reads: CAWSLLYRASDYGYTF. CDR3 nucleotide sequence: TGTGCCTGGAGCCTTCTTTACAGGGCTTCGGACTATGGCTACACCTTC.

This clonotype was detected a few times. The V gene is TRBV5-6, the J gene TRBJ2-6; TRBD1 matches 7 bases. V shed 0 bases and J 0 bases; nucleotides not matched to a gene: 9. Germline loops: CDR1 SGHDT, CDR2 YYEEEE. The length of the CDR3 is 19 residues. For the CDR3, the DNA is TGTGCCAGCAGCTTGGATGGGACAGCCCTTTACTCTGGGGCCAACGTCCTGACTTTC. This sequence encodes CASSLDGTALYSGANVLTF.